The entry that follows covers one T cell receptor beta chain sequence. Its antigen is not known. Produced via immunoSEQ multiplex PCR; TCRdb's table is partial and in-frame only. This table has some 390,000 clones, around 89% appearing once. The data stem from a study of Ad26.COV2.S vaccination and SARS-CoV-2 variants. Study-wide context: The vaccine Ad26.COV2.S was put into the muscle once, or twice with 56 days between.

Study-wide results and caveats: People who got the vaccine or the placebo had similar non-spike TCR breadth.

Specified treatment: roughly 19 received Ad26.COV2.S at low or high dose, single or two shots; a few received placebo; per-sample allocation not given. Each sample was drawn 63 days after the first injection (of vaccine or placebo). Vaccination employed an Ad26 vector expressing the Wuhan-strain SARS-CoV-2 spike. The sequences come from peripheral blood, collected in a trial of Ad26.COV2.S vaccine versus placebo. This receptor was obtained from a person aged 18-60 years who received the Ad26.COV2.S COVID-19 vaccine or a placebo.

The CDR3 nucleotides read TGTGCCAGCAGTCCAGTAGCGGGAGGGAATAATGAGCAGTTCTTC. Translation gives CASSPVAGGNNEQFF. This sequence joins TRBV28 and TRBJ2-1; the match to TRBD2 covers 11 bases. Germline V gives CDR1 MDHEN, CDR2 SYDVKM. The CDR3 has 15 amino acids. After removal of 5 bases from V and 7 bases from J, the junction contained 7 bases not matched to a gene.